The present T cell receptor (beta chain) was sequenced within a study of blood T cell repertoires in COVID-19. As for the study in general: Material from acute and convalescent COVID-19 was sourced from the United States, Italy and Spain.

Germline V gene data show CDR1 as SGHDN and CDR2 as FVKESK. The CDR3 contains 16 residues. Trimming took off 0 bases at V and 0 bases at J, with 9 bases between the two ends. In the study's own analysis: Reference gene primer amplification gave estimated nucleated cell counts. Data came from immunoSEQ multiplex PCR; TCRdb stores just in-frame clones and leaves some out. That table gives V, J and clone size, and the DNA gave D and trimming. This table has about 210,000 clones, about 91% appearing once. The material sequenced was peripheral blood. The V gene is TRBV14, the J gene TRBJ1-5; D ambiguous. The sequence derives from a man aged 30 to 39 with acute or convalescent COVID-19. The CDR3 here is CASSQDRVVSNQPQHF. In DNA form, the CDR3 reads TGTGCCAGCAGCCAAGATCGGGTGGTTAGCAATCAGCCCCAGCATTTT.